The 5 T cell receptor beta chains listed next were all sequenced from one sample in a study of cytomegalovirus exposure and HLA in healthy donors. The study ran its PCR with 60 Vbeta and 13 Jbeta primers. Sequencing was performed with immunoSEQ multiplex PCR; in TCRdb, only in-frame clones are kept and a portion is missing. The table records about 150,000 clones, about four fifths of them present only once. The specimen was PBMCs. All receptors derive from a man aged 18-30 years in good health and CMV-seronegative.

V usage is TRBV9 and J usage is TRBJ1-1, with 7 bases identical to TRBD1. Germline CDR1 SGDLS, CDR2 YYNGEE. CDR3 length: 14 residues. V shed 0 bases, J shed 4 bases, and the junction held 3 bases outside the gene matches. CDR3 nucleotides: TGTGCCAGCAGCGTAGACCCAGGGGGCACTGAAGCTTTCTTT. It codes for CASSVDPGGTEAFF.

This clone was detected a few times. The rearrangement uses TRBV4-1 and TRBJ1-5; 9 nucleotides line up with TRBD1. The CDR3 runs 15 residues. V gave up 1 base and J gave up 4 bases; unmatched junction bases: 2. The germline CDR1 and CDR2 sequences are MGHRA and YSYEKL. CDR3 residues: CASSQVGTGNQPQHF. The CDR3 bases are TGCGCCAGCAGCCAAGTTGGGACAGGGAATCAGCCCCAGCATTTT.

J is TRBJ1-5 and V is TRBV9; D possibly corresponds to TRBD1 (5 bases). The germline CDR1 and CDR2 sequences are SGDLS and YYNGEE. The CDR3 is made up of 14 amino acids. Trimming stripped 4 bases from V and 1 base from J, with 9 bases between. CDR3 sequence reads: CASSPRQSNQPQHF. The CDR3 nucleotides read TGTGCCAGCAGCCCCCGACAGAGCAATCAGCCCCAGCATTTT.

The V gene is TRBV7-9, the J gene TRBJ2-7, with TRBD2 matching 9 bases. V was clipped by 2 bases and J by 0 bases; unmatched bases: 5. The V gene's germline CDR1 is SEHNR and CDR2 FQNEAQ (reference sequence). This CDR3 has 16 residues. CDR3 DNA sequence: TGTGCCAGCAGCTTAAATAGCGGGGGTAGCTCCTACGAGCAGTACGTC. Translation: CASSLNSGGSSYEQYV.

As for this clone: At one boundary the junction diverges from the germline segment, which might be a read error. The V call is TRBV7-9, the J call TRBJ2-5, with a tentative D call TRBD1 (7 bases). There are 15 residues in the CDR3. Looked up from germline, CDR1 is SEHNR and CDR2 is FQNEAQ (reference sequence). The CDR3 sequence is CASSPEGAGQEAQYF. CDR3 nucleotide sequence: TGTGCCAGCAGCCCGGAGGGGGCCGGGCAAGAGGCCCAGTACTTC.